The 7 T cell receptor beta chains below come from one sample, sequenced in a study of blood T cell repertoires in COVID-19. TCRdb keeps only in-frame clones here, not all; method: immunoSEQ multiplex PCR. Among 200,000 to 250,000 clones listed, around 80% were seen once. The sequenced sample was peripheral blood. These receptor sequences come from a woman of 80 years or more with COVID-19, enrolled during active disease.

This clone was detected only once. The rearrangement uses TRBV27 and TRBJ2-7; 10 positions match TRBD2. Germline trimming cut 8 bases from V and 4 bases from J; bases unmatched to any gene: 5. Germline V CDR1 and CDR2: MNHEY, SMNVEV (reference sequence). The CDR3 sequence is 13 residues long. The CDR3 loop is CASAGTSEYEQYF. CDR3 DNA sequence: TGTGCCAGCGCCGGGACTAGCGAGTACGAGCAGTACTTC.

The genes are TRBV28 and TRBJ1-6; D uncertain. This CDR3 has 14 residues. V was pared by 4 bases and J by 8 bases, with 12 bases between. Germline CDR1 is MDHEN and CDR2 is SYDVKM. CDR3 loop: CASSSWTEDSPLHF. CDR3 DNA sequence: TGTGCCAGCAGTTCCTGGACTGAAGATTCACCCCTCCACTTT.

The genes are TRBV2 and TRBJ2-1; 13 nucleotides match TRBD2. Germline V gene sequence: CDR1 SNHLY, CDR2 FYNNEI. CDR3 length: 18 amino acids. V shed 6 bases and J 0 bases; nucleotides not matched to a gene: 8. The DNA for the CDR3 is TGTGCCAGCAGAACGGGACTAGCGGGGTGGGGCTCCTACAATGAGCAGTTCTTC. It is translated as CASRTGLAGWGSYNEQFF. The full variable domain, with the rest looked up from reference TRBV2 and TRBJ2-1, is EPEVTQTPSHQVTQMGQEVILRCVPISNHLYFYWYRQILGQKVEFLVSFYNNEISEKSEIFDDQFSVERPDGSNFTLKIRSTKLEDSAMYFCASRTGLAGWGSYNEQFFGPGTRLTVL.

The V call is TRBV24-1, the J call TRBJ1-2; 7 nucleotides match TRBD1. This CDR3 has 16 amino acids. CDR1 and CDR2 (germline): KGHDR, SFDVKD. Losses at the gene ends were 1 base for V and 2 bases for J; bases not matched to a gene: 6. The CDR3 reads CATSDLLKGQNYGYTF. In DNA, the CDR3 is TGTGCCACCAGTGATTTACTAAAGGGACAGAACTATGGCTACACCTTC.

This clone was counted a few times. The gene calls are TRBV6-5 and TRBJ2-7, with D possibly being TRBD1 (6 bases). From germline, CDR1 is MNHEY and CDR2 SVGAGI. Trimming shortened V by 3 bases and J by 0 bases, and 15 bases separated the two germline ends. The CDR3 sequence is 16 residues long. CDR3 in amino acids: CASSYSWTASSYEQYF. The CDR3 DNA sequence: TGTGCCAGCAGTTATTCCTGGACAGCAAGCTCCTACGAGCAGTACTTC.

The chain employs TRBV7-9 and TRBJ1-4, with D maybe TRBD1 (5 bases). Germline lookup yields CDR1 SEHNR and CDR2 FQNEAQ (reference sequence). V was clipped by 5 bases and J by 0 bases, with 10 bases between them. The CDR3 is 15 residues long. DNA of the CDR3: TGTGCCAGCAGCGGAAGGGGTGCAACTAATGAAAAACTGTTTTTT. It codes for CASSGRGATNEKLFF.

The CDR3 bases are TGTGCCAGCAGCCAAGCACAGGGAGGCTACACCTTC. Its protein product is CASSQAQGGYTF. The V and J genes are TRBV3-1 (or the pseudogene TRBV3-2) and TRBJ1-2; D perhaps matches TRBD1 (6 bases). Trimming removed 1 base at V and 8 bases at J, with 8 bases between. From germline, CDR1 is LGHDT and CDR2 YNNKEL (reference sequence). The CDR3 runs 12 residues.